What follows are 28 T cell receptor beta chains derived from one specimen sequenced in a study of graft-versus-host responses after intestinal transplantation. Once graft tissue had been processed, intraepithelial and lamina propria lymphocytes were released. The data were produced by immunoSEQ multiplex PCR, yet TCRdb's version contains in-frame clones alone and is incomplete. This sample has 15,000 to 20,000 clones, with approximately 80% found just once. The specimen comprised ileum tissue, sampled about 14 weeks after intestinal transplant. These receptors were obtained from a human patient who received an intestinal transplant, so some T cells may come from the graft donor.

J is TRBJ2-7 and V is TRBV4-1, with D possibly matching TRBD2 (5 bases). This CDR3 region has 16 residues. Germline-derived CDR1 and CDR2 are MGHRA and YSYEKL. Between the trimmed V and J ends, which lost 4 bases and 7 bases, there was a span of 23 bases. The DNA for the CDR3 is TGCGCCAGCAGCCGCGTCTTCTGGCTAGCTCCGAGAGAGCAGTACTTC. Its protein product is CASSRVFWLAPREQYF.

This clone was detected a few times. The genes are TRBV5-1 and TRBJ2-2, with TRBD2 as a possible D gene (6 bases). There are 15 residues in the CDR3. CDR1 and CDR2 from the germline V gene are SGHRS and YFSETQ. Trimming removed 7 bases at V and 0 bases at J, with 13 bases between. The CDR3 sequence: CASYMGGANTGELFF. CDR3 DNA: TGCGCCAGCTACATGGGAGGCGCGAACACCGGGGAGCTGTTTTTT. Based on the CDR3 plus reference TRBV5-1 and TRBJ2-2, the full variable domain is KAGVTQTPRYLIKTRGQQVTLSCSPISGHRSVSWYQQTPGQGLQFLFEYFSETQRNKGNFPGRFSGRQFSNSRSEMNVSTLELGDSALYLCASYMGGANTGELFFGEGSRLTVL.

The chain employs TRBV27 and TRBJ2-7; 9 bases align to TRBD1. J lost 4 bases, V lost 8 bases, and 6 bases had no gene match. CDR1 is MNHEY, CDR2 SMNVEV, per germline (reference sequence). This CDR3 is built from 13 residues. CDR3 residues: CASSPGQGYEQYF. The CDR3 DNA reads TGTGCCAGCTCCCCGGGACAGGGATACGAGCAGTACTTC.

This clone was counted only a few times. This chain uses TRBV6-5 with TRBJ1-1; possible D gene TRBD1, 5 bases. Germline CDR1 reads MNHEY; CDR2 reads SVGAGI. Deletions cut 11 bases from V and 2 bases from J, with 12 bases between. There are 12 residues in the CDR3. Written as DNA, the CDR3 is TGTGCCGTTCAAGGGGATAACACTGAAGCTTTCTTT. As protein: CAVQGDNTEAFF.

The rearrangement joins TRBV5-5 to TRBJ1-2, with 10 nucleotides matching TRBD1. The CDR3 has 16 residues. Germline assignment: CDR1 SGHKS and CDR2 YYEKEE (reference sequence). Trimming took 0 bases from V and 8 from J; bases not matched to a gene: 10. The CDR3 is CASSLGPGQGMEGYTF. The CDR3 nucleotides are TGTGCCAGCAGCTTGGGTCCGGGACAGGGGATGGAAGGCTACACCTTC.

The V gene is TRBV7-3, the J gene TRBJ2-2; D may match TRBD1 or TRBD2 (5 bases each). The CDR3 contains 15 residues. The germline CDR1 and CDR2 sequences are SGHTA and FQGTGA. V shed 7 bases and J shed 1 base, with 13 bases lying between them. The CDR3 region is CASTLGPGNTGELFF. CDR3 DNA: TGTGCCAGCACCTTGGGACCTGGGAACACCGGGGAGCTGTTTTTT.

The V call is TRBV18, the J call TRBJ2-7; the match to TRBD1 covers 9 bases. The length of the CDR3 is 14 residues. With V trimmed by 6 bases and J by 3 bases, 6 bases remained unmatched. Germline assignment: CDR1 KGHSH and CDR2 LQKENI. CDR3 residues: CASSYTGGGYEQYF. The CDR3 DNA is TGTGCCAGCTCGTACACAGGGGGCGGCTACGAGCAGTACTTC.

J is TRBJ1-1 and V is TRBV7-9; tentative D call: TRBD1 (5 bases). This CDR3 contains 16 residues. Trimming took off 1 base at V and 4 bases at J, with 16 bases between the two ends. Looked up from germline, CDR1 is SEHNR and CDR2 is FQNEAQ (reference sequence). CDR3 residues: CASSLVGWGKATEAFF. CDR3 nucleotide sequence: TGTGCCAGCAGCTTAGTGGGTTGGGGGAAGGCCACTGAAGCTTTCTTT.

The rearrangement links TRBV12-1 to TRBJ2-4. TRBV12-1 is designated a pseudogene. The CDR3 is made up of 16 amino acids. The CDR3 here is CASSQEQTSRGNIQYF. The CDR3 coding sequence is TGTGCCAGCAGCCAGGAGCAAACTTCCCGCGGAAACATTCAGTACTTC.

J is TRBJ2-3 and V is TRBV30; 8 bases match TRBD2. The V and J ends lost 3 bases and 0 bases, in that order; junction bases with no gene match: 11. The CDR3 runs to 17 residues. Germline-derived CDR1 and CDR2 are GTSNPN and SVGIG (reference sequence). The CDR3 coding sequence is TGTGCCTGGAGCTTGGGGCTAGCGGGTCTGAGCACAGATACGCAGTATTTT. It codes for CAWSLGLAGLSTDTQYF. The entire variable domain, with the rest obtained from reference TRBV30 and TRBJ2-3, is as follows: SQTIHQWPATLVQPVGSPLSLECTVEGTSNPNLYWYRQAAGRGLQLLFYSVGIGQISSEVPQNLSASRPQDRQFILSSKKLLLSDSGFYLCAWSLGLAGLSTDTQYFGPGTRLTVL.

The genes are TRBV4-2 and TRBJ2-7, with D tentatively TRBD1 or TRBD2 (5 bases each). CDR3 length: 12 amino acids. Germline CDR1 LGHNA, CDR2 YNFKEQ. Trimming took off 4 bases at V and 7 bases at J, with 11 bases between the two ends. In DNA, the CDR3 is TGTGCCAGCAGCCGGGACGGCCCGGAGCAGTACTTC. Translated, it gives CASSRDGPEQYF.

The rearrangement uses TRBV7-9 and TRBJ1-2, with no clear D. V was clipped by 0 bases and J by 4 bases, with 6 bases between them. Germline V lookup: CDR1 SEHNR, CDR2 FQNEAQ (reference sequence). The CDR3 totals 13 residues. CDR3 nucleotides: TGTGCCAGCAGCTTAGCGCTTCTCTATGGCTACACCTTC. It specifies CASSLALLYGYTF. Full variable domain (remainder filled in from reference TRBV7-9 and TRBJ1-2): DTGVSQNPRHKITKRGQNVTFRCDPISEHNRLYWYRQTLGQGPEFLTYFQNEAQLEKSRLLSDRFSAERPKGSFSTLEIQRTEQGDSAMYLCASSLALLYGYTFGSGTRLTVV.

The J gene is TRBJ2-7, the V gene TRBV4-1; the match to TRBD2 covers 11 bases. Germline CDR1 is MGHRA and CDR2 is YSYEKL. V trimming: 2 bases; J trimming: 2 bases; junction bases outside the gene matches: 17. The CDR3 sequence is 20 residues long. Here the CDR3 DNA reads TGCGCCAGCAGCCAATGGGCTAGCGGGAGGTTTTTTTCCCTCCCCTACGAGCAGTACTTC. It is translated as CASSQWASGRFFSLPYEQYF.

The rearrangement joins TRBV19 to TRBJ2-1; TRBD1 agrees at 11 bases. The germline V gene encodes CDR1 LNHDA and CDR2 SQIVND (reference sequence). The CDR3 length is 16 residues. V shed 1 base, J shed 4 bases, and the junction held 3 bases outside the gene matches. Here the CDR3 reads CASSIGGTGGYNEQFF. The CDR3 bases are TGTGCCAGTAGTATAGGAGGGACAGGGGGATACAATGAGCAGTTCTTC.

The count of this clone is one. V gene TRBV11-3 combines with J gene TRBJ1-1; D might be TRBD1 (6 bases). The CDR3 has 15 amino acids. Germline CDR1 and CDR2: SGHNT and YENEEA. The germline V and J ends were trimmed by 5 bases and 0 bases, with 13 bases remaining between them. The CDR3 DNA reads TGTGCCAGCAGCCTGGACAGACGTATGAACACTGAAGCTTTCTTT. Translating it yields CASSLDRRMNTEAFF.

The chain employs TRBV10-1 and TRBJ1-1; D unresolved. The germline CDR1 and CDR2 sequences are WNHNN and SYGVQD (reference sequence). Trimming took 0 bases from V and 6 from J, leaving 8 bases between them. This CDR3 region has 13 residues. This chain's CDR3 is CASSESGSAEAFF. DNA of the CDR3: TGCGCCAGCAGTGAGTCGGGGTCGGCTGAAGCTTTCTTT.

This clone ranks as medium-sized (0.01 to 0.1%). The V gene is TRBV28, the J gene TRBJ2-7; 9 positions match TRBD1. In germline, CDR1 is MDHEN, CDR2 SYDVKM. CDR3 size: 15 residues. Trimming removed 5 bases from V and 9 bases from J; junction bases left unmatched: 14. The CDR3 DNA follows: TGTGCCAGCAGTCCCACCGGGACAGGGTTTTTCGTGCAGTACTTC. This sequence encodes CASSPTGTGFFVQYF.

The chain recombines TRBV15 with TRBJ1-5, with TRBD1 matching 9 bases. The germline gives CDR1 LNHNV, CDR2 YYDKDF (reference sequence). After removal of 1 base from V and 5 bases from J, the junction contained 15 bases not matched to a gene. CDR3 length equals 19 residues. In nucleotides, the CDR3 is TGTGCCACCAGCAGAGCCCTCCCGGGACAGGGAAGTGTAGATCAGCCCCAGCATTTT. As protein: CATSRALPGQGSVDQPQHF.

This clone was picked up one time. The rearrangement joins TRBV19 to TRBJ1-5; D gene ambiguous. CDR3 length: 12 residues. V lost 2 bases and J lost 6, with 5 bases in between. Germline CDR1 reads LNHDA; CDR2 reads SQIVND (reference sequence). DNA of the CDR3: TGTGCCAGTAGTATATGGAGTCAGCCCCAGCATTTT. Protein product: CASSIWSQPQHF.

The chain recombines TRBV7-6 with TRBJ2-3, with TRBD2 matching 9 bases. The germline gives CDR1 SGHVS, CDR2 FNYEAQ. The CDR3 is 16 residues long. V dropped 3 bases and J dropped 4; count of bases not matched to a gene: 8. In DNA, the CDR3 is TGTGCCAGCAGCTTGTTAGCGGGAGAGGGACCAGATACGCAGTATTTT. This gives the protein CASSLLAGEGPDTQYF.

V gene TRBV5-5 combines with J gene TRBJ2-1; TRBD2 is a possible D gene (5 bases). The CDR3 spans 15 residues. Deletions cut 0 bases from V and 8 bases from J, with 15 bases between. Germline V lookup: CDR1 SGHKS, CDR2 YYEKEE (reference sequence). CDR3 DNA sequence: TGTGCCAGCAGCTTGGTCCCCTTCGGGGTCCATGAGCAGTTCTTC. It specifies CASSLVPFGVHEQFF.

The gene calls are TRBV14 and TRBJ2-7; D unresolved. The CDR3 contains 16 residues. Trimming left V 0 bases short and J 2 bases short, with 14 bases between. The V gene's germline CDR1 is SGHDN and CDR2 FVKESK. DNA of the CDR3: TGTGCCAGCAGCCAAGATATAGATACACGAGCCTACGAGCAGTACTTC. Protein: CASSQDIDTRAYEQYF. Based on the CDR3 plus reference TRBV14 and TRBJ2-7, the full variable domain is EAGVTQFPSHSVIEKGQTVTLRCDPISGHDNLYWYRRVMGKEIKFLLHFVKESKQDESGMPNNRFLAERTGGTYSTLKVQPAELEDSGVYFCASSQDIDTRAYEQYFGPGTRLTVT.

In DNA form, the CDR3 reads TGTGCCACCAGCAGAGATCGGGGGGGAAGTGAAAAACTGTTTTTT. It specifies CATSRDRGGSEKLFF. This chain uses TRBV15 with TRBJ1-4, with D perhaps TRBD1 (5 bases). CDR1 is LNHNV, CDR2 YYDKDF, per germline (reference sequence). V lost 0 bases and J 7 bases, leaving 12 bases between the germline ends. The CDR3 consists of 15 residues.

Relative to its sample, this clone is medium-sized. The CDR3 coding sequence is TGTGCCAGCAGGGACAGAGAAAGCTCCTACAATGAGCAGTTCTTC. This codes for CASRDRESSYNEQFF. The J gene is TRBJ2-1, the V gene TRBV7-8; the D gene is possibly TRBD1 (6 bases). The CDR3 spans 15 residues. Deletions cut 6 bases from V and 0 bases from J, with 12 bases between. Germline V gene lookup returns CDR1 SGHVS and CDR2 FQNEAQ.

The chain couples TRBV7-7 to TRBJ1-2, with TRBD1 as a possible D gene (5 bases). The V end was cut by 5 bases, the J end by 4 bases, with 23 bases between. Germline values: CDR1 SSHAT, CDR2 FNYEAQ (reference sequence). The CDR3 is 17 amino acids. The CDR3 is CASSRTSKCRKIYGYTF. The CDR3 DNA is TGTGCCAGCAGCAGGACATCTAAGTGCCGAAAGATCTATGGCTACACCTTC.

The table lists this clone with a few counts. V is TRBV11-2 and J is TRBJ1-2, with TRBD1 as a possible D gene (5 bases). Germline V gene data show CDR1 as SGHAT and CDR2 as FQNNGV. Trimming shortened V by 3 bases and J by 8 bases, and 16 bases separated the two germline ends. The CDR3 has 14 amino acids. CDR3 DNA sequence: TGTGCCAGCAGCTTCCCGGGCGGGGCGCGGGGCTACACCTTC. This encodes CASSFPGGARGYTF.

The genes are TRBV5-1 and TRBJ2-7, with D perhaps TRBD1 or TRBD2 (6 bases each). In germline, CDR1 is SGHRS, CDR2 YFSETQ. Trimming left V 1 base short and J 9 bases short, with 17 bases between. The CDR3 extends over 14 amino acids. The DNA for the CDR3 is TGCGCCAGCAGCTTGTACGGGGGCCGCAGTAGGCAGTACTTC. It yields the protein CASSLYGGRSRQYF. Full variable domain (outside the CDR3, taken from reference TRBV5-1 and TRBJ2-7): KAGVTQTPRYLIKTRGQQVTLSCSPISGHRSVSWYQQTPGQGLQFLFEYFSETQRNKGNFPGRFSGRQFSNSRSEMNVSTLELGDSALYLCASSLYGGRSRQYFGPGTRLTVT.

This rearrangement joins TRBV7-8 to TRBJ2-5, with 9 bases fitting TRBD1. V gave up 5 bases and J gave up 1 base; unmatched junction bases: 8. In germline, CDR1 is SGHVS, CDR2 FQNEAQ. The CDR3 is made up of 16 amino acids. The CDR3 spells CASSRTGTGFQETQYF. The CDR3 nucleotides read TGTGCCAGCAGCAGGACGGGGACAGGGTTCCAAGAGACCCAGTACTTC.